The present TCR beta chain was sequenced within a study of early T cells in non-severe SARS-CoV-2 infection. Study-wide context: Sequencing of bulk RNA from unsorted whole blood was done, without chain pairing.

CDR1 is SGHRS, CDR2 YFSETQ, per germline. The V gene lost 4 bases and the J gene lost 1 base, with 8 bases spanning the gap. This CDR3 contains 13 residues. As part of library construction, unique molecular identifiers were attached to individual cDNA molecules. One entry per CDR3 protein results from TCRdb running MiXCR on the 5' RACE reads. The sample records tens of thousands of distinct CDR3 sequences, 12% being singletons. This clonotype was recorded many times. The TCR originated in an adult who was a healthcare worker with PCR-confirmed SARS-CoV-2 infection or an uninfected control (not recorded which). Material: whole blood. The chain uses TRBV5-1 and TRBJ2-5; no definite D call. The CDR3 protein is CASSTDVQETQYF. The CDR3 coding sequence is TGCGCCAGCAGCACGGACGTCCAAGAGACCCAGTACTTC.